The 7 T cell receptor beta chains given below trace back to one sample, sequenced in a study of T cells in localized non-small cell lung cancer. Method: immunoSEQ multiplex PCR; TCRdb's copy keeps in-frame clones and lacks some. The profile shows approximately 83,000 clones, just over 90% of them singletons. The sample consisted of PBMCs, taken before any cancer treatment. All receptors derive from a woman aged 40-70 years with stage II squamous cell lung carcinoma.

The chain recombines TRBV5-6 with TRBJ1-1; D gene unclear. Trimming shortened V by 2 bases and J by 7 bases, and 15 bases separated the two germline ends. Germline loops: CDR1 SGHDT, CDR2 YYEEEE. The CDR3 length is 14 residues. The CDR3 loop reads CASSLRQNYGEAFF. In DNA form, the CDR3 reads TGTGCCAGCAGCTTAAGACAAAACTACGGTGAAGCTTTCTTT.

The chain recombines TRBV7-2 with TRBJ1-2; TRBD1 might be the D (5 bases). CDR3 length: 13 amino acids. Germline-derived CDR1 and CDR2 are SGHTA and FQGNSA. V was shortened by 4 bases and J by 6 bases, with 12 bases between the two germline ends. The CDR3 nucleotides read TGTGCCAGCAGCTCAGGGTTTACGGATGGCTACACCTTC. Translation: CASSSGFTDGYTF.

The chain couples TRBV14 to TRBJ1-2; D unclear. The CDR3 consists of 13 residues. The germline V and J ends were trimmed by 4 bases and 1 base, with 7 bases remaining between them. Germline V lookup: CDR1 SGHDN, CDR2 FVKESK. CDR3 amino acids: CASSRTDNYGYTF. DNA for the CDR3: TGTGCCAGCAGCCGAACGGATAACTATGGCTACACCTTC. Based on the CDR3 plus reference TRBV14 and TRBJ1-2, the full variable domain is EAGVTQFPSHSVIEKGQTVTLRCDPISGHDNLYWYRRVMGKEIKFLLHFVKESKQDESGMPNNRFLAERTGGTYSTLKVQPAELEDSGVYFCASSRTDNYGYTFGSGTRLTVV.

V is TRBV9 and J is TRBJ2-1, with 7 bases fitting TRBD2. Germline V gene data show CDR1 as SGDLS and CDR2 as YYNGEE. This CDR3 contains 14 residues. With 2 bases clipped from V and 2 bases from J, the junction kept 1 base outside the gene matches. As DNA, the CDR3 is TGTGCCAGCAGCGTTGGGGGGGCCTACAATGAGCAGTTCTTC. It encodes CASSVGGAYNEQFF.

This clone appeared a few times. The chain couples TRBV9 to TRBJ1-3; no clear D gene. V lost 3 bases and J 11 bases, leaving 15 bases between the germline ends. The CDR3 length is 13 residues. Germline V gene data show CDR1 as SGDLS and CDR2 as YYNGEE. The CDR3 spells CASSDPHYSPIYF. The CDR3 nucleotides are TGTGCCAGCAGCGACCCCCATTATAGTCCCATATATTTT.

The chain uses TRBV28 and TRBJ1-2, with D unclear. Deletions cut 6 bases from V and 7 bases from J, with 18 bases between. CDR1 is MDHEN and CDR2 is SYDVKM in the germline V gene. The CDR3 is made up of 14 amino acids. This chain's CDR3 is CASSLDGGLGGYTF. As DNA, the CDR3 is TGTGCCAGCAGCCTAGACGGAGGGTTGGGTGGCTACACCTTC.

The chain couples TRBV2 to TRBJ2-1; TRBD2 might be the D (5 bases). The germline V gene encodes CDR1 SNHLY and CDR2 FYNNEI. The V end lost 1 base, the J end lost 11 bases, and 9 bases lay between the germline ends. The CDR3 consists of 12 residues. CDR3 nucleotide sequence: TGTGCCAGCAGTGAAGGGCCCGGGAAGCAGTTCTTC. Its protein is CASSEGPGKQFF.